One T cell receptor beta chain is described in this entry. This sample is part of a study of blood T cell repertoires in COVID-19. The wider study: Sites in the United States, Italy and Spain provided acute and convalescent COVID-19 samples. The analysed material was cDNA or gDNA that came from T cells, B-cell-depleted T cells, or PBMCs.

Germline loops: CDR1 MRHNA, CDR2 SNTAGT. The V gene end was trimmed by 6 bases and the J gene end by 6 bases; junction bases not matched to a gene: 4. This CDR3 region has 14 residues. In the original workflow: Amplification from reference gene primers served as the basis for estimated nucleated cell counts. Using immunoSEQ multiplex PCR, the repertoire was profiled, and TCRdb retains in-frame clones only, with some absent. That table gives V, J and clone size, and the DNA gave D and trimming. This table holds more than 200,000 clones, about 88% found once. The sample comprised peripheral blood. The source of this sequence is an older woman with acute or convalescent COVID-19. This rearrangement joins TRBV6-4 to TRBJ2-2; TRBD1 agrees at 10 bases. CDR3 DNA: TGTGCCAGCAGGCCCGGACAGGGGGCCGGGGAGCTGTTTTTT. Its translation is CASRPGQGAGELFF.